These T cell receptor beta chains were read from a single sample in a study of early T cells in non-severe SARS-CoV-2 infection. Each CDR3 protein gets one entry after TCRdb re-called the 5' RACE reads with MiXCR. This table holds more than 65,000 distinct CDR3 sequences, 13% found once. The sequenced sample consisted of whole blood. The receptors were sampled from an adult who was a healthcare worker with PCR-confirmed SARS-CoV-2 infection or an uninfected control (not recorded which). The CDR3 runs from the conserved cysteine through the conserved F or W. D genes are given only for firm matches. Only part of the rows carry a size: once, few, many, or a class if the clone is expanded.

TRBJ2-2	.	TRBV15	few	TGTGCCACCAGCAGAGATTACGGCGGGGAGCTGTTTTTT	CATSRDYGGELFF
TRBJ2-5	.	TRBV29-1	many	TGCAGCGTTGAAGAACAACAAGAGACCCAGTACTTC	CSVEEQQETQYF
TRBJ2-1	.	TRBV27	many	TGTGCCAGCAGTTTGTCCAGGGACAATGAGCAGTTCTTC	CASSLSRDNEQFF
TRBJ2-5	.	TRBV29-1	few	TGCAGCGTTGTCGCAGGGTCAACGAGGACCCAGTACTTC	CSVVAGSTRTQYF
TRBJ1-2	.	TRBV12-3/TRBV12-4	few	TGTGCCAGCAGTTCCTCTGGGGGGGACTCTAACTATGGCTACACCTTC	CASSSSGGDSNYGYTF
TRBJ1-2	.	TRBV20-1	.	TGCAGTGCTTCAGGGGTACCCTATGGCTACACCTTC	CSASGVPYGYTF
TRBJ2-6	.	TRBV6-2/TRBV6-3	many	TGTGCCAGCAGTAGATCAGTCTCTGGGGCCAACGTCCTGACTTTC	CASSRSVSGANVLTF
TRBJ2-2	.	TRBV2	many	TGTGCCAGCAAGAGGACGGAGAACACCGGGGAGCTGTTTTTT	CASKRTENTGELFF
TRBJ2-7	.	TRBV7-9	few	TGTGCCAGCAGCTCAAAGAGGGGTTCCCCCTACGAGCAGTACTTC	CASSSKRGSPYEQYF
TRBJ2-1	TRBD2	TRBV20-1	few	TGCAGTGCTGACACTACTAGCGGGAGTATGGGCTCTGCTTACAATGAGCAGTTCTTC	CSADTTSGSMGSAYNEQFF
TRBJ1-6	.	TRBV14	many	TGTGCCAGCAGCCAACGGCTTAATTCACCCCTCCACTTT	CASSQRLNSPLHF
TRBJ2-3	TRBD1	TRBV29-1	.	TGCAGCGGCAACCGGGACAGAGATACGCAGTATTTT	CSGNRDRDTQYF
TRBJ1-5	TRBD1	TRBV27	few	TGTGCCAGCAGAAAGGACAGGGATAATCAGCCCCAGCATTTT	CASRKDRDNQPQHF
TRBJ2-1	.	TRBV23-1	.	TGCGCCAGCAGTCAATTCTTCAGGATTAGCTCCTACAATGAGCAGTTCTTC	CASSQFFRISSYNEQFF
TRBJ2-1	TRBD2	TRBV11-3	.	TGTGCCAGCAGTGGACTAGCGTCCTACAATGAGCAGTTCTTC	CASSGLASYNEQFF
TRBJ2-3	TRBD1	TRBV12-3/TRBV12-4	few	TGTGCCAGCAGTTTAAGGGGGCGCGAAGATACGCAGTATTTT	CASSLRGREDTQYF
TRBJ2-1	.	TRBV29-1	few	TGCAGCGCGGAGGGTGAAGGCTCCTACAATGAGCAGTTCTTC	CSAEGEGSYNEQFF
TRBJ2-3	.	TRBV6-2/TRBV6-3	many	TGTGCCAGCAGTAACACAGAGACAGATACGCAGTATTTT	CASSNTETDTQYF
TRBJ2-2	TRBD1	TRBV7-3	few	TGTGCCAGCAGCCCACACAGGGGGCGTAACGGGGAGCTGTTTTTT	CASSPHRGRNGELFF
TRBJ2-3	TRBD2	TRBV7-2	few	TGTGCCAGCAGCCTCCTAGCGGGAGTAACAGATACGCAGTATTTT	CASSLLAGVTDTQYF
TRBJ2-3	.	TRBV6-5	many	TGTGCCAGCAGTTACTCGATGGGTACGCAGTATTTT	CASSYSMGTQYF
TRBJ2-7	.	TRBV11-2	.	TGTGCCAGCAGCCTAACGACCCTATACGAGCGGTACTTC	CASSLTTLYERYF
TRBJ2-4	TRBD1	TRBV7-9	few	TGTGCCAGCAGTCCTGACAGGGATGACAAAAACATTCAGTACTTC	CASSPDRDDKNIQYF
TRBJ2-7	TRBD2	TRBV11-2	few	TGTGCCAGCAGAGCGGGAACCTACGAGCAGTACTTC	CASRAGTYEQYF
TRBJ2-5	TRBD1	TRBV7-7	.	TGTGCTAGCAGCCCTCGGGACAGCGAGACCCAGTACTTC	CASSPRDSETQYF
TRBJ2-2	.	TRBV7-9	many	TGTGCCAGCAGCTTAGATCTTAACACCGGGGAGCTGTTTTTT	CASSLDLNTGELFF
TRBJ2-7	TRBD2	TRBV20-1	.	TGCAGTGTCCTGAAGCTAGCGGGAGTTGTCTACGAGCAGTACTTC	CSVLKLAGVVYEQYF
TRBJ1-6	.	TRBV18	many	TGTGCCAGCTCACCACTAGATAATTCACCCCTCCACTTT	CASSPLDNSPLHF
TRBJ2-3	.	TRBV27	.	TGTGCCAGCAGTTTTTCTTGGACTCTAGATCAAGATACGCAGTATTTT	CASSFSWTLDQDTQYF
TRBJ2-7	.	TRBV5-4	many	TGTGCCAGCAGCCCTGACAGCCTAGACGAGCAGTACTTC	CASSPDSLDEQYF
TRBJ2-6	.	TRBV7-2	.	TGTGCCAGGGGGCCCGGGTCTGGGGCCAACGTCCTGACTTTC	CARGPGSGANVLTF
TRBJ2-7	.	TRBV9	.	TGTGCCAGCAGCGTAGACCAGCGGTCGTACGAGCAGTACTTC	CASSVDQRSYEQYF
TRBJ1-1	.	TRBV14	few	TGTGCCAGCAGCCAAGTCAGGAACACTGAAGCTTTCTTT	CASSQVRNTEAFF
TRBJ2-2	.	TRBV7-9	.	TGTGCCAGCAGCTTGGGACTGGTGGAGCTGTTTTTT	CASSLGLVELFF
TRBJ2-5	.	TRBV7-9	.	TGTGCCAGCAGCTTAGACTTAGGGGAGGAGACCCAGTACTTC	CASSLDLGEETQYF
TRBJ1-5	.	TRBV5-1	few	TGCGCCAGCAGCTTGGACCCCTCGAGGGAGGGGGTTCAGCCCCAGCATTTT	CASSLDPSREGVQPQHF
TRBJ1-5	.	TRBV3-1	many	TGTGCCAGCAGCCAAGATTCACGCGCCTGGGCCCAGCATTTT	CASSQDSRAWAQHF
TRBJ2-1	.	TRBV6-2/TRBV6-3	.	TGTGCCAGCAGTTACTCTCTAGGGTTGGTTGAGCAGTTCTTC	CASSYSLGLVEQFF
TRBJ2-5	TRBD1	TRBV29-1	many	TGCAGCGGATCGACAGGGAACCAAGAGACCCAGTACTTC	CSGSTGNQETQYF
TRBJ2-7	TRBD2	TRBV7-2	.	TGTGCCAGCAGCCCCAGGACTAGCTACGAGCAGTACTTC	CASSPRTSYEQYF
TRBJ2-3	TRBD1	TRBV20-1	.	TGCAGTGCCCGACGGACAGGGTACACAGATACGCAGTATTTT	CSARRTGYTDTQYF
TRBJ2-3	.	TRBV5-1	.	TGCGCCAGCAGCTTTGGCCGGGCAGATACGCAGTATTTT	CASSFGRADTQYF
TRBJ1-1	TRBD1	TRBV18	many	TGTGCCAGCTCGGCCAGGACAGGGGGAATTGCCATGAACACTGAAGCTTTCTTT	CASSARTGGIAMNTEAFF
TRBJ1-1	.	TRBV3-1	.	TGTGCCAGCAGCCAAGGGGGCCCCAACACTGAAGCTTTCTTT	CASSQGGPNTEAFF
TRBJ1-5	.	TRBV4-2	few	TGTGCCAGCAGCCAAGATAGGGGCAATCAGCCCCAGCATTTT	CASSQDRGNQPQHF
TRBJ2-2	TRBD2	TRBV19	.	TGTGCCACCCTAGCAAGGACTAGTTCGTCCGGGGAGCTGTTTTTT	CATLARTSSSGELFF
TRBJ2-1	TRBD1	TRBV12-3/TRBV12-4	few	TGTGCCAGCAGGACCGGGGACAGGGTTTTGAATGAGCAGTTCTTC	CASRTGDRVLNEQFF
TRBJ1-1	.	TRBV29-1	few	TGCAGCGTAACAACAGGGACGAACACTGAAGCTTTCTTT	CSVTTGTNTEAFF
TRBJ2-7	.	TRBV5-4	.	TGTGCCAGCAGCTTATGGGGCGAGCAGTACTTC	CASSLWGEQYF
TRBJ2-1	.	TRBV10-3	.	TGTGCCATCACCCACCAAGGTATAGATGAGCAGTTCTTC	CAITHQGIDEQFF
TRBJ1-3	.	TRBV18	many	TGTGCCAGCTCACCATCAGACTCTGGAAACACCATATATTTT	CASSPSDSGNTIYF
TRBJ1-2	.	TRBV6-5	many	TGTGCCAGCAGTCCGCAGGGGAAGAGCTATGGCTACACCTTC	CASSPQGKSYGYTF
TRBJ2-1	TRBD2	TRBV12-3/TRBV12-4	medium-sized	TGTGCCAGCAGGCTGGCTAGCGGGAGCTACAATGAGCAGTTCTTC	CASRLASGSYNEQFF
TRBJ2-1	.	TRBV20-1	few	TGCAGTGCTTCCCGCGTAGCAGCCAATGAGCAGTTCTTC	CSASRVAANEQFF
TRBJ2-2	TRBD2	TRBV9	.	TGTGCCAGCAACCGCGGGGGAATCAACACCGGGGAGCTGTTTTTT	CASNRGGINTGELFF